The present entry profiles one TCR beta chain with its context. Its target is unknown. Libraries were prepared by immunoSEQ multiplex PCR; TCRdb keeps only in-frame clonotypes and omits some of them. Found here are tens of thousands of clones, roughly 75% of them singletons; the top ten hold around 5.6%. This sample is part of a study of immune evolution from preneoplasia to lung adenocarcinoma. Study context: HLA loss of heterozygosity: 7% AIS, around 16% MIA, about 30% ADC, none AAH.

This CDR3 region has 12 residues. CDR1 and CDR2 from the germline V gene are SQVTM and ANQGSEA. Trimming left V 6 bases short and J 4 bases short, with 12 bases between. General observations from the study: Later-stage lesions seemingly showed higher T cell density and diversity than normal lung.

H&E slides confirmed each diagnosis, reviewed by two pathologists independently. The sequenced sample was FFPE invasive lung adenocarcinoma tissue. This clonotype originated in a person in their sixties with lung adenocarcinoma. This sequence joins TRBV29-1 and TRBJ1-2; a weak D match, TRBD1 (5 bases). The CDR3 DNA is TGCAGCGTGGCAACAGGTCTCTATGGCTACACCTTC. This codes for CSVATGLYGYTF.